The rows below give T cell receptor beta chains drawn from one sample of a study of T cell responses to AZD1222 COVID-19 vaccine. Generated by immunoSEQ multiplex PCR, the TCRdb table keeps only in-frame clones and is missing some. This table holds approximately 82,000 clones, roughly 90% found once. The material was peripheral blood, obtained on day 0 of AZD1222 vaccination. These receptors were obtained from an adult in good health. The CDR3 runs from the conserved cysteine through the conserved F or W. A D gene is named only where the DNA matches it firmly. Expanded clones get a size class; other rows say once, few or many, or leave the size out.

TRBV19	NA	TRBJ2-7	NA	CASSMAGTYKGEQYF	TGTGCCAGTAGTATGGCCGGGACGTACAAGGGCGAGCAGTACTTC
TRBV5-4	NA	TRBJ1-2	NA	CASSSPGRLSGYTF	TGTGCCAGCAGCTCACCTGGCCGCTTGAGTGGCTACACCTTC
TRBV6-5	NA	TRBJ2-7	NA	CASSYGGPYEQYF	TGTGCCAGCAGTTACGGGGGACCCTACGAGCAGTACTTC
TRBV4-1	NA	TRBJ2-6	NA	CASSQVSLGPGANVLTF	TGCGCCAGCAGCCAAGTTAGTTTGGGCCCTGGGGCCAACGTCCTGACTTTC
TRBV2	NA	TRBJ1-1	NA	CASSTTGIGAFF	TGTGCCAGCAGTACAACAGGGATAGGAGCTTTCTTT
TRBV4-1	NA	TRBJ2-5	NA	CASSQGRGDETQYF	TGCGCCAGCAGCCAAGGAAGGGGAGACGAGACCCAGTACTTC
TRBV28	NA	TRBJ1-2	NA	CASSFRGGVYGYTF	TGTGCCAGCAGTTTCCGGGGGGGAGTCTATGGCTACACCTTC
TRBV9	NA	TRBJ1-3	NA	CASSVGRSSGNTIYF	TGTGCCAGCAGCGTAGGCCGTAGCTCTGGAAACACCATATATTTT
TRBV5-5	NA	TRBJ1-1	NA	CASSSLGTNTEAFF	TGTGCCAGCAGTTCCCTCGGGACGAACACTGAAGCTTTCTTT
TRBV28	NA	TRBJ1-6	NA	CASSPPGPHNSPLHF	TGTGCCAGCAGCCCCCCCGGGCCCCATAATTCACCCCTCCACTTT
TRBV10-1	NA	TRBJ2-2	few	CASRDTNTGELFF	TGCGCCAGCCGGGACACCAACACCGGGGAGCTGTTTTTT
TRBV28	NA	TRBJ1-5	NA	CASSPRVSQPQHF	TGTGCCAGCAGTCCCCGTGTTAGTCAGCCCCAGCATTTT
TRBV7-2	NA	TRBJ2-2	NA	CASGRRGELFF	TGTGCCAGCGGTCGCCGAGGGGAGCTGTTTTTT
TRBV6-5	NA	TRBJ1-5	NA	CASSPRGYSNQPQHF	TGTGCCAGCAGCCCCAGGGGATATAGCAATCAGCCCCAGCATTTT
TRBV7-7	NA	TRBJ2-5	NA	CASSLAAGPAVTQYF	TGTGCTAGCAGCTTGGCCGCCGGGCCGGCGGTGACCCAGTACTTC
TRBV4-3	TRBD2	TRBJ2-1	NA	CASSQDSSGAYNEQFF	TGCGCCAGCAGCCAAGACTCTAGCGGGGCCTACAATGAGCAGTTCTTC
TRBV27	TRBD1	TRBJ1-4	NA	CASSPQGWSEKLFF	TGTGCCAGCAGTCCACAGGGGTGGAGTGAAAAACTGTTTTTT
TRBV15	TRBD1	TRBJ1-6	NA	CATSREPPDRANSPLHF	TGTGCCACCAGCAGAGAACCCCCGGACAGGGCTAATTCACCCCTCCACTTT